Each of the 4 T cell receptor beta chains below was sequenced from the same sample in a study of blood T cell repertoires in COVID-19. Assay: immunoSEQ multiplex PCR; the TCRdb copy retains only in-frame clones and omits some. The data contain around 54,000 clones, 89% of them seen just once; the ten biggest clones take up 2.2%. The sample consisted of peripheral blood. These receptors were collected from a human donor in a cohort sampled during active COVID-19.

The chain employs TRBV7-5 and TRBJ1-3; the table's D call of TRBD1 was not tested on the DNA. TRBV7-5 is an annotated pseudogene. The CDR3 has 15 residues. The CDR3 loop reads CARRPFQGGGNTIYF. The CDR3, as DNA: TGTGCCAGAAGACCATTCCAGGGGGGTGGAAACACCATATATTTT.

The DNA for the CDR3 is TGCAGTGCTAGTCGGGAGGCCAAAAACATTCAGTACTTC. It specifies CSASREAKNIQYF. The genes are TRBV20-1 and TRBJ2-4; perhaps TRBD2 as D (6 bases). Trimming cost V 3 bases and J 1 base, with 7 bases left between them. CDR3 size: 13 residues. Germline CDR1 DFQATT, CDR2 SNEGSKA (reference sequence).

The V and J genes are TRBV20-1 and TRBJ2-7, with unresolved D. The germline V gene has CDR1 DFQATT and CDR2 SNEGSKA (reference sequence). Deletions cut 4 bases from V and 2 bases from J, with 6 bases between. The CDR3 runs 11 residues. Here the CDR3 DNA reads TGCAGTGCTACCAGGACCTACGAGCAGTACTTC. Protein sequence: CSATRTYEQYF.

As to this clone: Distinct nucleotide sequences in the sample also encode this CDR3. The gene calls are TRBV18 and TRBJ2-5; tentatively, D is TRBD1 (5 bases). V was cut by 3 bases and J by 4 bases, with 9 bases left in between. The CDR3 covers 13 residues. Germline V gene lookup returns CDR1 KGHSH and CDR2 LQKENI. As DNA, the CDR3 is TGTGCCAGCTCACCGGGCAGGGCAGAGACCCAGTACTTC. This sequence encodes CASSPGRAETQYF.